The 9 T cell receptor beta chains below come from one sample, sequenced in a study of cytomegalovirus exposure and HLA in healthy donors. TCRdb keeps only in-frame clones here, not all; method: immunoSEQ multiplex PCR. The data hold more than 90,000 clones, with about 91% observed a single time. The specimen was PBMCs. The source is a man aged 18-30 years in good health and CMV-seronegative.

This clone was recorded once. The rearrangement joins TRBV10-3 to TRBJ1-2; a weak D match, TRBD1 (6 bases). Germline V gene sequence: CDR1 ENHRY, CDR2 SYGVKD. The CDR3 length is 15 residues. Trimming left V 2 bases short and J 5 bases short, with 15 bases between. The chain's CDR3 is CAISEPKDSPYGYTF. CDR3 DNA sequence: TGTGCCATCAGTGAGCCGAAGGACAGCCCGTATGGCTACACCTTC.

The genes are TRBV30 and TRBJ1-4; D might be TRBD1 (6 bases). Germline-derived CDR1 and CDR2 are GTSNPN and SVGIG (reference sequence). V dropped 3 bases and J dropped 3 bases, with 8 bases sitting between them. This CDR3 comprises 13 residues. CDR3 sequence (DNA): TGTGCCTGGAGGACAGGCCCTAATGAAAAACTGTTTTTT. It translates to CAWRTGPNEKLFF.

The CDR3 sequence is CASSLRTGDNSPLHF. Written as DNA, the CDR3 is TGTGCCAGCAGCTTGAGGACAGGGGACAATTCACCCCTCCACTTT. The chain is built from TRBV5-5 and TRBJ1-6; 9 positions agree with TRBD1. Germline V gene sequence: CDR1 SGHKS, CDR2 YYEKEE (reference sequence). Unmatched junction bases numbered 3, after V lost 1 base and J lost 7 bases. The CDR3 extends over 15 amino acids.

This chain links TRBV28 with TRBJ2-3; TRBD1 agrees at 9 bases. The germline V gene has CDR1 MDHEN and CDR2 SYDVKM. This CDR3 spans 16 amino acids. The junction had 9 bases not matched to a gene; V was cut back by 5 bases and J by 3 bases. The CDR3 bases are TGTGCCAGCAGTCAAACAGGGGGCCTTCTAACAGATACGCAGTATTTT. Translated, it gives CASSQTGGLLTDTQYF.

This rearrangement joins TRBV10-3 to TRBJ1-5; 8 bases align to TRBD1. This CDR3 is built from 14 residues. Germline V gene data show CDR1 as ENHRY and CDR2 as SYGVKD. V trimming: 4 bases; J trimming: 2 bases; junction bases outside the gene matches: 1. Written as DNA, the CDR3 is TGTGCCATCAGTGCGACAGGGGGCAATCAGCCCCAGCATTTT. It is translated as CAISATGGNQPQHF.

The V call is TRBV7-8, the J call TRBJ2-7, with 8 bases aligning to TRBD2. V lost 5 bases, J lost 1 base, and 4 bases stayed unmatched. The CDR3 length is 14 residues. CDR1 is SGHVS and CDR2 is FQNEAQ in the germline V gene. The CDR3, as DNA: TGTGCCAGCAGCGGAGGCGGGGGGTCCTACGAGCAGTACTTC. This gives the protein CASSGGGGSYEQYF.

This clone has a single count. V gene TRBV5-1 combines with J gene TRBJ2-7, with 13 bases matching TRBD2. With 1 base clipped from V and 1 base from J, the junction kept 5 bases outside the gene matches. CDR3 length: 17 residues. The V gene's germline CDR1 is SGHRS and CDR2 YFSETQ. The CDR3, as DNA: TGCGCCAGCAGCTTGAGTTTACTAGCGGGAGGGTCCTACGAGCAGTACTTC. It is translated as CASSLSLLAGGSYEQYF.

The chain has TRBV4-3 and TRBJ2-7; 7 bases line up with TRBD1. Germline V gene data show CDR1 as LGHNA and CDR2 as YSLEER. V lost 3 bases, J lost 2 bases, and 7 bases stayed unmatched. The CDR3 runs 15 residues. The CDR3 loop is CASSHGTGETYEQYF. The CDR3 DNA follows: TGCGCCAGCAGCCATGGCACAGGGGAAACCTACGAGCAGTACTTC.

The CDR3 spells CAWSRQASYEQYF. The CDR3 coding sequence is TGTGCCTGGAGTCGTCAGGCGAGCTACGAGCAGTACTTC. This chain connects TRBV30 to TRBJ2-7; no firm D call. V shed 2 bases and J shed 3 bases, with 11 bases lying between them. CDR1 and CDR2 (germline): GTSNPN, SVGIG (reference sequence). This CDR3 has 13 residues.